This TCR beta chain derives from a study of cytomegalovirus exposure and HLA in healthy donors. Overall study context: Early released data comprised around 79 million unique TCRs from HLA-typed donors.

Of note for this clone: The antigen remains unidentified.

Germline V gives CDR1 SQVTM, CDR2 ANQGSEA. The CDR3 consists of 15 residues. J gave up 8 bases and V 7 bases, and 15 bases lay outside the gene matches. Primers included in the PCR were 60 Vbeta and 13 Jbeta primers. Using immunoSEQ multiplex PCR, the repertoire was profiled, and TCRdb retains in-frame clones only, with some absent. The sample shows some 93,000 clones, 78% of them seen only once. Study-wide points: Compared with the roughly 700-donor mean, an Asian-associated ancestry cluster reportedly had fewer N-insertions, according to a later analysis. The study flagged some 180 TCR beta chains as cytomegalovirus-associated. Judged likely to be a sequencing artifact was a cluster of highly shared sequence variants.

This chain links TRBV29-1 with TRBJ2-1; TRBD2 matches at 9 bases. This clonotype was obtained from a woman aged 35 to 49 in good health and CMV-seronegative. Sequenced material: PBMCs. The CDR3 DNA reads TGCAGCGCCGAAAGGGGATCAGCGGGAGGCTATGAGCAGTTCTTC. Protein sequence: CSAERGSAGGYEQFF.